Below are 17 T cell receptor beta chains sequenced from a single sample in a study of T-cell reconstitution after alpha-beta-depleted transplantation in children. Preparation of the TCRbeta library involved a method that used unique molecular identifiers. TCRdb reprocessed the PCR reads via MiXCR and lists one record per CDR3 protein. The table includes about 400,000 distinct CDR3 sequences, less than 15% detected once. Source: PBMCs, taken from the stem cell graft. The receptor set was obtained from a human donor who donated a stem cell graft to a child with Fanconi anemia.

As concerns this clonotype: The junction departs from the called germline gene at one end, perhaps through a read error. The rearrangement joins TRBV3-1 to TRBJ2-2, with 9 nucleotides matching TRBD2. This CDR3 has 17 amino acids. Germline values: CDR1 LGHDT, CDR2 YNNKEL (reference sequence). The CDR3 here is CASCQGVAGVNTGELFF. In DNA form, the CDR3 reads TGTGCCAGCTGCCAAGGAGTAGCGGGGGTAAACACCGGGGAGCTGTTTTTT.

This clonotype has a count of ten or more. This chain connects TRBV5-1 to TRBJ2-7; D possibly matches TRBD1 or TRBD2 (5 bases each). Germline V lookup: CDR1 SGHRS, CDR2 YFSETQ. V was trimmed by 0 bases and J by 3 bases, leaving 13 bases between them. This CDR3 has 15 residues. In DNA form, the CDR3 reads TGCGCCAGCAGCTTGGACTGGGACCTCAACTACGAGCAGTACTTC. Its protein is CASSLDWDLNYEQYF.

The genes are TRBV5-1 and TRBJ2-1, with unresolved D. The CDR3 extends over 11 amino acids. V was pared by 8 bases and J by 5 bases, with 8 bases between. Germline CDR1 SGHRS, CDR2 YFSETQ. DNA of the CDR3: TGCGCCAGTTTCCTGAACAATGAGCAGTTCTTC. This gives the protein CASFLNNEQFF.

The chain combines TRBV10-3 with TRBJ1-2, with D uncertain. The V and J ends lost 2 bases and 4 bases respectively, with 8 bases between them. CDR1 and CDR2 from the germline V gene are ENHRY and SYGVKD. The CDR3 consists of 13 residues. The CDR3 loop reads CAISEGRGYGYTF. CDR3 coding DNA: TGTGCCATCAGTGAGGGCAGAGGCTATGGCTACACCTTC.

This clonotype was observed a handful of times. V and J are TRBV24-1 and TRBJ2-1; D is possibly TRBD1 (6 bases). V gave up 3 bases and J gave up 7 bases, with 15 bases separating them. This CDR3 has 15 amino acids. Germline assignment: CDR1 KGHDR and CDR2 SFDVKD. For the CDR3, the DNA is TGTGCCACCAGTGATCACACCACAGGGCAAAATGAGCAGTTCTTC. As protein: CATSDHTTGQNEQFF.

This rearrangement joins TRBV4-2 to TRBJ2-3; 12 nucleotides agree with TRBD2. This CDR3 has 19 amino acids. With V trimmed by 3 bases and J by 2 bases, 12 bases remained unmatched. Germline V lookup: CDR1 LGHNA, CDR2 YNFKEQ. The CDR3 protein is CASSQTSGGPFSLTDTQYF. For the CDR3, the DNA is TGTGCCAGCAGCCAGACTAGCGGGGGCCCATTCTCCCTCACAGATACGCAGTATTTT.

This chain connects TRBV3-1 to TRBJ1-5; D is undetermined. Between the trimmed V and J ends, which lost 7 bases and 3 bases, there was a span of 19 bases. Germline-derived CDR1 and CDR2 are LGHDT and YNNKEL (reference sequence). The CDR3 length is 16 residues. Written as DNA, the CDR3 is TGTGCCAGCACCCTCTGGTTTGGGCGCTCCAATCAGCCCCAGCATTTT. It is translated as CASTLWFGRSNQPQHF.

The chain combines TRBV29-1 with TRBJ2-3; D unclear. The CDR3 spans 14 residues. The germline CDR1 and CDR2 sequences are SQVTM and ANQGSEA. V lost 5 bases, J lost 0 bases, and 12 bases lay in between. The CDR3, as DNA: TGCAGCGTTTTTAAAGGGTCTAGCACAGATACGCAGTATTTT. Translating it yields CSVFKGSSTDTQYF.

This clonotype was seen ten or more times. The chain combines TRBV21-1 with TRBJ1-2; the table's D call, TRBD1, was not checked against the DNA. TRBV21-1 is an annotated pseudogene. The CDR3 has 15 amino acids. The CDR3 sequence is CASSLYRGRFYGYTF. The DNA of the CDR3 is TGTGCCAGCAGCCTTTACAGGGGGCGCTTCTATGGCTACACCTTC.

This clonotype has ten or more counts. The chain joins TRBV6-2 or TRBV6-3 to TRBJ1-1; D gene uncertain. Between the trimmed V and J ends, which lost 2 bases and 0 bases, there was a span of 4 bases. Germline values: CDR1 MNHEY, CDR2 SVGEGT. The CDR3 loop spans 13 amino acids. The CDR3 DNA sequence: TGTGCCAGCAGTTACCAGTTGAACACTGAAGCTTTCTTT. This encodes CASSYQLNTEAFF.

This chain uses TRBV5-1 with TRBJ2-1, with D hard to call. The germline V gene encodes CDR1 SGHRS and CDR2 YFSETQ. This CDR3 has 13 residues. Trimming stripped 1 base from V and 6 bases from J, with 8 bases between. The CDR3 coding sequence is TGCGCCAGCAGCTTGACGGCCCCCAATGAGCAGTTCTTC. This encodes CASSLTAPNEQFF.

The table lists this clonotype with many counts. This chain links TRBV11-2 with TRBJ2-6; tentatively, D is TRBD1 or TRBD2 (5 bases each). The CDR3 totals 18 residues. In germline, CDR1 is SGHAT, CDR2 FQNNGV. With 10 bases removed from V and 0 bases from J, the gap between germline ends came to 22 bases. CDR3 sequence reads: CAIANWDLKFSGANVLTF. The CDR3 DNA sequence: TGTGCCATCGCGAACTGGGACCTAAAATTCTCTGGGGCCAACGTCCTGACTTTC.

This clonotype was observed a handful of times. The chain joins TRBV7-9 to TRBJ1-1; 7 bases align to TRBD1. Losses at the gene ends were 5 bases for V and 8 bases for J; bases not matched to a gene: 5. CDR1 is SEHNR, CDR2 FQNEAQ, per germline (reference sequence). The CDR3 covers 12 residues. The CDR3 DNA is TGTGCCAGCAGCCGTGGACAGGAGGAAGCTTTCTTT. Translated, it gives CASSRGQEEAFF.

V and J are TRBV5-1 and TRBJ2-3; D ambiguous. V lost 0 bases to trimming and J lost 1 base, with 12 bases between them. The CDR3 consists of 16 residues. Germline values: CDR1 SGHRS, CDR2 YFSETQ. CDR3 nucleotide sequence: TGCGCCAGCAGCTTGGACGGATCTGTGGGCACAGATACGCAGTATTTT. Translation: CASSLDGSVGTDTQYF.

This clonotype was counted many times. The chain combines TRBV12-3 or TRBV12-4 with TRBJ1-2; D not certain. The V and J ends lost 2 bases and 8 bases respectively, with 12 bases between them. CDR3 length: 13 amino acids. This CDR3 is CASSLNGRTGYTF. The CDR3 nucleotides read TGTGCCAGCAGTTTAAATGGGCGGACGGGCTACACCTTC.

This clonotype showed up just a few times. This chain connects TRBV4-2 to TRBJ1-5; the D is unclear. Germline CDR1 and CDR2: LGHNA and YNFKEQ. Trimming shortened V by 0 bases and J by 5 bases, and 11 bases separated the two germline ends. This CDR3 is 15 amino acids long. The CDR3 DNA reads as TGTGCCAGCAGCCAAGAGGGTCAGATAGATCAGCCCCAGCATTTT. Amino acids: CASSQEGQIDQPQHF.

The rearrangement uses TRBV2 and TRBJ1-3, with TRBD1 as a possible D gene (5 bases). Germline CDR1 reads SNHLY; CDR2 reads FYNNEI. The CDR3 covers 14 residues. V lost 4 bases and J lost 4, with 11 bases in between. CDR3: CASSVQGPGNTIYF. CDR3 sequence (DNA): TGTGCCAGCAGTGTGCAGGGTCCCGGAAACACCATATATTTT.